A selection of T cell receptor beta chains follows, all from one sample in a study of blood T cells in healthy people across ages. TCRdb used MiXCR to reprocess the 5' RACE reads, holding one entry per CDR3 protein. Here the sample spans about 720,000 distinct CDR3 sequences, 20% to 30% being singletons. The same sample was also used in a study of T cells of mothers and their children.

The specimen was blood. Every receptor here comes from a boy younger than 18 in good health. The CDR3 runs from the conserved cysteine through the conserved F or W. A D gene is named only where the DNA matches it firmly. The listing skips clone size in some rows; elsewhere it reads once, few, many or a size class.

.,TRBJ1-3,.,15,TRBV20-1,TGCAGTGCCGAATCGGGGTCGAGCTCTGGAAGCACCATATATTTT,CSAESGSSSGSTIYF
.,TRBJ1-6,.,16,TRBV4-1,TGCGCCAGCAGCCAAGGTTGGCCGGGTCCAAATTCACCCCTCCACTTT,CASSQGWPGPNSPLHF
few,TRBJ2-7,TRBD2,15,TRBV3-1,TGTGCCAGCAGCCAAGCTAGGACTAGGGACTTCGAGCAGTACTTC,CASSQARTRDFEQYF
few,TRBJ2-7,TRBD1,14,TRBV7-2,TGTGCCAGCAGTTACCCGGGACAGAGCTACGAGCAGTACTTC,CASSYPGQSYEQYF
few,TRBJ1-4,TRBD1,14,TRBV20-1,TGCAGTGCTAGAGTGGGACAGTTTAATGAAAAACTGTTTTTT,CSARVGQFNEKLFF
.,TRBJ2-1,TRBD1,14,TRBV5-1,TGCGCCAGCAGCGCCGGGACAGGGGGAAATGAGCAGTTCTTC,CASSAGTGGNEQFF
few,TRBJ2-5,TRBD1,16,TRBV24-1,TGTGCCACCAGTGACCCCGACAGGGGCGCAGGGGAGACCCAGTACTTC,CATSDPDRGAGETQYF
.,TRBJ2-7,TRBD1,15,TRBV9,TGTGCCAGCAGCTCCCAGGGGACAGGGGTGAACGAGCAGTACTTC,CASSSQGTGVNEQYF
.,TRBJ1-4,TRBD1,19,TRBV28,TGTGCCAGCAGTTTATTGCCCGGGACAGCGGCTGCAACTAATGAAAAACTGTTTTTT,CASSLLPGTAAATNEKLFF
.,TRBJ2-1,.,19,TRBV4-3,TGCGCCAGCAGCCAAGAGGGCCTGAGGGCCGGAGACTCCTACAATGAGCAGTTCTTC,CASSQEGLRAGDSYNEQFF
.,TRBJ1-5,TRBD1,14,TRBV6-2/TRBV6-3,TGTGCCAGCAGCTATCCAGGGGGCTCTCAGCCCCAGCATTTT,CASSYPGGSQPQHF
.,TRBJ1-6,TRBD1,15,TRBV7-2,TGTGCCAGCAGCGCTGGGGACAGAAAGAATTCACCCCTCCACTTT,CASSAGDRKNSPLHF
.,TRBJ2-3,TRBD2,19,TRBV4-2,TGTGCCAGCAGCCAAGATCGAGCGGGAGGGCAAGGTAGCACAGACACGCAGTATTTT,CASSQDRAGGQGSTDTQYF
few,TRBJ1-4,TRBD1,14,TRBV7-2,TGTGCCAGCAGCTTAGCTGTCAGGGGGGGAAAACTGTTTTTT,CASSLAVRGGKLFF
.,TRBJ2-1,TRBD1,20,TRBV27,TGTGCCAGCAGTCCGATCCCCGGGACAGGGCTTACGGGCTCCTACAATGAGCAGTTCTTC,CASSPIPGTGLTGSYNEQFF
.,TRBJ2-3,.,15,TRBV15,TGTGCCACCAGCAGAGGAGACAAAATCACAGATACGCAGTATTTT,CATSRGDKITDTQYF
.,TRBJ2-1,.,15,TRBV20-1,TGCAGTGCTAGAGACCTCGAGAAGGCTGTGGATGAGCAGTTCTTC,CSARDLEKAVDEQFF
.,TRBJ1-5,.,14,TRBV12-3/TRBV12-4,TGTGCCAGCAGCCCCGGGCAGGGCGTTCAGCCCCAGCATTTT,CASSPGQGVQPQHF
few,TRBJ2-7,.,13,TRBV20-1,TGCAGTGCTAGAGAGGTAACGCAGTACGAGCAGTACTTC,CSAREVTQYEQYF
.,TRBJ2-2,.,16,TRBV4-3,TGCGCCAGCAGCCAAGATTATACAGGGAACACCGGGGAGCTGTTTTTT,CASSQDYTGNTGELFF
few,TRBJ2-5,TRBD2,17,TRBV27,TGTGCCAGCAGTTTCGGTGTGAACGGGGGGGCCACAGAGACCCAGTACTTC,CASSFGVNGGATETQYF
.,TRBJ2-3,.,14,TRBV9,TGTGCCAGCAGCGGACGAAACGGGCGGGATACGCAGTATTTT,CASSGRNGRDTQYF
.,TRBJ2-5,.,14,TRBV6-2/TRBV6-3,TGTGCCAGCAGTTACATACGACTTCAAGAGACCCAGTACTTC,CASSYIRLQETQYF
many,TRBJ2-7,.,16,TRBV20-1,TGCAGTGCTAGAGGTCCCGGGCCGCAGCCACTCTACGAGCAGTACTTC,CSARGPGPQPLYEQYF
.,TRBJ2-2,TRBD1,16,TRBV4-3,TGCGCCAGCAGCCTGGGGACAGGGGCGAACACCGGGGAGCTGTTTTTT,CASSLGTGANTGELFF
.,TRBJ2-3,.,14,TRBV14,TGTGCCAGCAGCCAAGAGGCTACGGCAGATACGCAGTATTTT,CASSQEATADTQYF
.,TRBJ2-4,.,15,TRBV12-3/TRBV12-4,TGTGCCAGCAGTTTAGGTGGGCCAGGGGTAAACATTCAGTACTTC,CASSLGGPGVNIQYF
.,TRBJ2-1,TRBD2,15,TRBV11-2,TGTGCCAGCAGGCCCGGGACTAGGATATACAATGAGCAGTTCTTC,CASRPGTRIYNEQFF
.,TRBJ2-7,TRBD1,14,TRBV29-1,TGCAGCGTTCAAACCGGGACAGGGGCCTACGAGCAGTACTTC,CSVQTGTGAYEQYF
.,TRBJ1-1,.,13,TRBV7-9,TGTGCCAGCAGCTTAGCGGCTACCACTGAAGCTTTCTTT,CASSLAATTEAFF
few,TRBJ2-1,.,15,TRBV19,TGTGCCAGTAGTAACTCCTTCCGACAGTACAATGAGCAGTTCTTC,CASSNSFRQYNEQFF
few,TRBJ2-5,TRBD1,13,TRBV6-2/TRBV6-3,TGTGCCAGCATCAACAGGGGGCAAGAGACCCAGTACTTC,CASINRGQETQYF
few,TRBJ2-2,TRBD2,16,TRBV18,TGTGCCAGCTCACCCCGAGCTAGCGGGAGTGTTGGGGAGCTGTTTTTT,CASSPRASGSVGELFF
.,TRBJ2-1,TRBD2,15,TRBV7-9,TGTGCCAGCAGCTCTGGGACTAGCGGGGTAAATGAGCAGTTCTTC,CASSSGTSGVNEQFF
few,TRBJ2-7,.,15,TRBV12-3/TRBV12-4,TGTGCCAGCAGTCCGAGCCGGACAGTGCCTGGCGAGCAGTACTTC,CASSPSRTVPGEQYF
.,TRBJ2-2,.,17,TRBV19,TGTGCCAGTAGTATTTTGGGGGCGGGAGTAGTCACCGGGGAGCTGTTTTTT,CASSILGAGVVTGELFF
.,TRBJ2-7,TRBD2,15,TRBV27,TGTGCCAGCGCGATTGCGGGGGGAAATTCCTACGAGCAGTACTTC,CASAIAGGNSYEQYF
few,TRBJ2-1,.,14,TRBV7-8,TGTGCCAGCAGCTTAGCGCCCAGTTACAATGAGCAGTTCTTC,CASSLAPSYNEQFF
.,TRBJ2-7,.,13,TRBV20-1,TGCAGTGCTAGAGATGCCCTATCCTACGAGCAGTACTTC,CSARDALSYEQYF
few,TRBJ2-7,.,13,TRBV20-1,TGCAGTATTAACAGGGACGGGTACTACGAGCAGTACTTC,CSINRDGYYEQYF
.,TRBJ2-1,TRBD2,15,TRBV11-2,TGTGCCAGCAGCTTAGAGGCGGGGGGGACGAATGAGCAGTTCTTC,CASSLEAGGTNEQFF
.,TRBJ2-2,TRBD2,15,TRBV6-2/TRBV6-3,TGTGCCAGTGGACCGGGACTAGCGAACACCGGGGAGCTGTTTTTT,CASGPGLANTGELFF
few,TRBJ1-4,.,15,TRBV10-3,TGTGCCATCAGTGTGGGTCGGGGCGCGGGTGAAAAACTGTTTTTT,CAISVGRGAGEKLFF
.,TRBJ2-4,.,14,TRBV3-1,TGTGCCAGCAGCCAAGCAGGGGCGGGAAACATTCAGTACTTC,CASSQAGAGNIQYF
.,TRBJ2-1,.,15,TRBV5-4,TGTGCCAGCAGCTTTAAAGGGAAGGATCACAATGAGCAGTTCTTC,CASSFKGKDHNEQFF
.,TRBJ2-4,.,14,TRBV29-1,TGCAGCGTTGTTCCCAGCCTAGCCAAAAACATTCAGTACTTC,CSVVPSLAKNIQYF
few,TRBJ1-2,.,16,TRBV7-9,TGTGCCAGCAGCTCCCGGACCGAGAATGATAACTATGGCTACACCTTC,CASSSRTENDNYGYTF
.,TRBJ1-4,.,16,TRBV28,TGTGCCAGCAGTGCCGCAGGGAATCAGTACGGATCGAAACTGTTTTTT,CASSAAGNQYGSKLFF
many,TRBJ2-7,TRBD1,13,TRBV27,TGTGCCAGCAGCTTCGACAGGGGCTACGAGCAGTACTTC,CASSFDRGYEQYF
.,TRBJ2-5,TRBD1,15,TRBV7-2,TGTGCCAGCAGCTTAGCGGGGACAGTCCAAGAGACCCAGTACTTC,CASSLAGTVQETQYF
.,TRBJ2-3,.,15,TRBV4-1,TGCGCCAGCAGCCAAGTTCAGGGGCCGGGGAATACGCAGTATTTT,CASSQVQGPGNTQYF
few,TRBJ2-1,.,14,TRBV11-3,TGTGCCAGCAGCTTAGATCGGTACTACAATGAGCAGTTCTTC,CASSLDRYYNEQFF
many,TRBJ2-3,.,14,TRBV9,TGTGCCAGCAGCCCCCGGACAGGCACAGATACGCAGTATTTT,CASSPRTGTDTQYF